A single sample is the source of the 26 T cell receptor beta chains below, sequenced in a study of blood T cell repertoires in COVID-19. Here immunoSEQ multiplex PCR was the method, and the copy in TCRdb shows in-frame clones only, minus some. The sample contains around 100,000 clones, 80% to 90% of which appear only once. The sample comprised peripheral blood. All receptors derive from a human donor in a cohort sampled during active COVID-19.

The chain combines TRBV6-5 with TRBJ1-2; D gene uncertain. Trimming stripped 6 bases from V and 6 bases from J, with 14 bases between. From germline, CDR1 is MNHEY and CDR2 SVGAGI. The length of the CDR3 is 13 residues. The CDR3 DNA is TGTGCCAGCAGGCAGGTTGAGTCAAATGGCTACACCTTC. It is translated as CASRQVESNGYTF.

This chain connects TRBV6-5 to TRBJ2-1; TRBD2 matches 7 bases. The CDR3 has 14 residues. Trimming at V came to 5 bases and at J to 7 bases, leaving 8 bases not matched to a gene. From germline, CDR1 is MNHEY and CDR2 SVGAGI. The CDR3 DNA reads as TGTGCCAGCAGTCTACTCCGGGAGGCTAATGAGCAGTTCTTC. Amino acid sequence: CASSLLREANEQFF.

The CDR3 bases are TGTGCCACCAGTGACCCGTTTGGGGCAGAATCGGATGAGCAGTTCTTC. It codes for CATSDPFGAESDEQFF. The chain couples TRBV24-1 to TRBJ2-1; a possible D gene is TRBD1 (5 bases). Germline assignment: CDR1 KGHDR and CDR2 SFDVKD. CDR3 length: 16 amino acids. Trimming pared 4 bases from V and 8 bases from J, leaving 20 bases between.

This clone was detected only a few times. V usage is TRBV5-4 and J usage is TRBJ2-1; 8 bases are a match to TRBD1. Germline assignment: CDR1 SGHNT and CDR2 YYREEE (reference sequence). This CDR3 comprises 13 residues. The ends lost 2 bases at V and 9 bases at J; junction bases unmatched: 4. Written as DNA, the CDR3 is TGTGCCAGCAGCTTTACAGGGGGGATTGAGCAGTTCTTC. This encodes CASSFTGGIEQFF. Together with reference TRBV5-4 and TRBJ2-1, the CDR3 gives the full variable domain: ETGVTQSPTHLIKTRGQQVTLRCSSQSGHNTVSWYQQALGQGPQFIFQYYREEENGRGNFPPRFSGLQFPNYSSELNVNALELDDSALYLCASSFTGGIEQFFGPGTRLTVL.

As concerns this clone: Distinct nucleotide sequences in the sample also encode this CDR3. J is TRBJ2-2 and V is TRBV5-6; TRBD1 might be the D (5 bases). CDR3 size: 16 residues. V was pared by 4 bases and J by 8 bases, with 21 bases between. Germline CDR1 is SGHDT and CDR2 is YYEEEE. The CDR3 region is CASSLQGLSESGELFF. The CDR3, as DNA: TGTGCCAGCAGCCTGCAGGGCTTATCGGAATCAGGGGAGCTGTTTTTT. Full variable domain (remainder filled in from reference TRBV5-6 and TRBJ2-2): DAGVTQSPTHLIKTRGQQVTLRCSPKSGHDTVSWYQQALGQGPQFIFQYYEEEERQRGNFPDRFSGHQFPNYSSELNVNALLLGDSALYLCASSLQGLSESGELFFGEGSRLTVL.

This rearrangement joins TRBV28 to TRBJ1-1, with TRBD1 matching over 7 bases. The V gene end was trimmed by 7 bases and the J gene end by 7 bases; junction bases not matched to a gene: 12. Germline V gives CDR1 MDHEN, CDR2 SYDVKM. The CDR3 consists of 14 residues. CDR3 residues: CASITNRGAGEAFF. For the CDR3, the DNA is TGTGCCAGCATCACTAACAGGGGAGCGGGTGAAGCTTTCTTT. Full variable domain (missing parts from reference TRBV28 and TRBJ1-1): DVKVTQSSRYLVKRTGEKVFLECVQDMDHENMFWYRQDPGLGLRLIYFSYDVKMKEKGDIPEGYSVSREKKERFSLILESASTNQTSMYLCASITNRGAGEAFFGQGTRLTVV.

This chain connects TRBV10-1 to TRBJ1-1, with 7 bases that match TRBD1. V gave up 0 bases and J gave up 3 bases; unmatched junction bases: 7. The germline CDR1 and CDR2 sequences are WNHNN and SYGVQD (reference sequence). This CDR3 has 16 residues. The CDR3 reads CASSESLDRMDTEAFF. In nucleotides, the CDR3 is TGCGCCAGCAGTGAGTCGTTGGACAGGATGGACACTGAAGCTTTCTTT.

This sequence joins TRBV3-1 (or the pseudogene TRBV3-2) and TRBJ2-1, with 16 bases aligning to TRBD2. The germline CDR1 and CDR2 sequences are LGHDT and YNNKEL (reference sequence). The CDR3 is 19 residues long. V lost 7 bases, J lost 8 bases, and 17 bases stayed unmatched. The CDR3, as DNA: TGTGCCAGCATGTCAATCGGGACTAGCGGGAGGGCCGGTTTCGATGAGCAGTTCTTC. Translated, it gives CASMSIGTSGRAGFDEQFF.

The chain joins TRBV6-4 to TRBJ2-1; 11 bases map to TRBD2. Germline trimming cut 0 bases from V and 8 bases from J; bases unmatched to any gene: 3. From germline, CDR1 is MRHNA and CDR2 SNTAGT. This CDR3 is built from 15 residues. The CDR3 loop reads CASSDSLAGDDEQFF. The CDR3 region has the DNA TGTGCCAGCAGTGACTCACTAGCGGGAGACGATGAGCAGTTCTTC.

The gene calls are TRBV10-3 and TRBJ2-3; 13 bases line up with TRBD2. The germline gives CDR1 ENHRY, CDR2 SYGVKD. V dropped 7 bases and J dropped 6; count of bases not matched to a gene: 13. This CDR3 spans 17 amino acids. CDR3 amino acids: CAIKSGLAGLSGDTQYF. The CDR3 nucleotides are TGTGCCATCAAATCGGGACTAGCGGGGCTGAGTGGGGATACGCAGTATTTT.

This chain links TRBV9 with TRBJ2-3; 12 bases agree with TRBD2. The CDR3 sequence is 16 residues long. V lost 4 bases to trimming and J lost 2 bases; unmatched junction nucleotides: 5. Germline V gene data show CDR1 as SGDLS and CDR2 as YYNGEE. CDR3 sequence reads: CASSPRTSGATDTQYF. The CDR3 nucleotides are TGTGCCAGCAGCCCACGGACTAGCGGGGCCACAGATACGCAGTATTTT.

The genes are TRBV10-3 and TRBJ2-1; 7 bases agree with TRBD2. The J segment lost 7 bases and the V segment lost 0 bases, leaving 9 bases of the junction unmatched. The germline CDR1 and CDR2 sequences are ENHRY and SYGVKD. This CDR3 is built from 16 residues. The CDR3 loop is CAISESAASGPNEQFF. DNA of the CDR3: TGTGCCATCAGTGAGTCGGCGGCTAGCGGCCCGAATGAGCAGTTCTTC.

V is TRBV27 and J is TRBJ2-7, with D perhaps matching TRBD1 (6 bases). The CDR3 is 15 amino acids. Germline CDR1 reads MNHEY; CDR2 reads SMNVEV (reference sequence). Trimming pared 7 bases from V and 1 base from J, leaving 17 bases between. Here the CDR3 DNA reads TGTGCCAGCACTCAACTAGAGGGGGTTTCCTACGAGCAGTACTTC. Translating gives CASTQLEGVSYEQYF.

This rearrangement joins TRBV28 to TRBJ2-7, with D perhaps TRBD1 (6 bases). CDR1 and CDR2 (germline): MDHEN, SYDVKM. This CDR3 contains 15 residues. V shed 7 bases and J shed 4 bases, with 20 bases lying between them. CDR3 sequence reads: CASIKTPDSSYEQYF. The CDR3 nucleotides are TGTGCCAGCATCAAAACCCCGGACAGTTCATACGAGCAGTACTTC.

The chain joins TRBV4-3 to TRBJ2-3; D remains ambiguous. This CDR3 has 17 residues. The germline V gene encodes CDR1 LGHNA and CDR2 YSLEER. Trimming shortened V by 0 bases and J by 4 bases, and 17 bases separated the two germline ends. For the CDR3, the DNA is TGCGCCAGCAGCCAAGATCTCGTTCCGGAGTTCTCAGATACGCAGTATTTT. It specifies CASSQDLVPEFSDTQYF.

The chain is built from TRBV27 and TRBJ1-2; 7 bases agree with TRBD1. Trimming took 5 bases from V and 8 from J; bases not matched to a gene: 14. The CDR3 has 15 residues. Germline CDR1 and CDR2: MNHEY and SMNVEV (reference sequence). The CDR3 is CASSPGQYMWGGYTF. DNA of the CDR3: TGTGCCAGCAGTCCGGGACAGTACATGTGGGGCGGCTACACCTTC.

The chain carries TRBV6-2 or TRBV6-3 and TRBJ2-3; 7 nucleotides line up with TRBD2. Unmatched junction bases numbered 1, after V lost 5 bases and J lost 5 bases. This CDR3 has 12 residues. Germline assignment: CDR1 MNHEY and CDR2 SVGEGT. CDR3 coding DNA: TGTGCCAGCAGTACGGGGGGAGATACGCAGTATTTT. Amino acids: CASSTGGDTQYF.

V usage is TRBV3-1 (or the pseudogene TRBV3-2) and J usage is TRBJ1-2, with D perhaps TRBD1 (6 bases). CDR1 LGHDT and CDR2 YNNKEL come from the germline V gene (reference sequence). Trimming took 0 bases from V and 2 from J, leaving 13 bases between them. This CDR3 is built from 16 residues. The CDR3 sequence is CASSQEGAGKNYGYTF. The CDR3 nucleotides read TGTGCCAGCAGCCAAGAGGGGGCAGGTAAAAACTATGGCTACACCTTC.

The CDR3 region is CATSGVAGVAFF. The CDR3 coding sequence is TGTGCCACCAGTGGAGTGGCCGGGGTAGCTTTCTTT. V gene TRBV24-1 combines with J gene TRBJ1-1; D uncertain. Germline loops: CDR1 KGHDR, CDR2 SFDVKD. This CDR3 has 12 residues. Trimming took off 5 bases at V and 10 bases at J, with 13 bases between the two ends.

Written as DNA, the CDR3 is TGTGCCAGCAGTTCCCAGGTTAGGGGGTCTGGAAACACCATATATTTT. Its translation: CASSSQVRGSGNTIYF. This sequence joins TRBV28 and TRBJ1-3, with D tentatively TRBD1 (6 bases). The ends were cut back, 4 bases at V and 1 base at J, with 14 bases in the middle. Germline loops: CDR1 MDHEN, CDR2 SYDVKM. The CDR3 is 16 residues long.

This clone was seen a handful of times. CDR3 protein: CASSLQNTGANVLTF. The CDR3 bases are TGCGCCAGCAGCCTACAGAACACTGGGGCCAACGTCCTGACTTTC. The rearrangement joins TRBV4-3 to TRBJ2-6; D gene ambiguous. CDR1 LGHNA and CDR2 YSLEER come from the germline V gene. The CDR3 is made up of 15 amino acids. The V gene lost 4 bases and the J gene lost 2 bases, with 9 bases spanning the gap.

V is TRBV19 and J is TRBJ1-1, with D hard to call. The CDR3 is 15 residues long. Trimming pared 3 bases from V and 0 bases from J, leaving 11 bases between. Looked up from germline, CDR1 is LNHDA and CDR2 is SQIVND (reference sequence). CDR3 coding DNA: TGTGCCAGTAGTATCCACGGGGTGATGAACACTGAAGCTTTCTTT. It specifies CASSIHGVMNTEAFF.

The gene calls are TRBV28 and TRBJ2-5, with 9 bases matching TRBD2. The CDR3 length is 17 residues. J gave up 2 bases and V 2 bases, and 9 bases lay outside the gene matches. Germline V gene data show CDR1 as MDHEN and CDR2 as SYDVKM. Here the CDR3 DNA reads TGTGCCAGCAGTTTACAAGCCGCGGGGGGGCGACAAGAGACCCAGTACTTC. This translates into CASSLQAAGGRQETQYF.

The rearrangement uses TRBV10-3 and TRBJ2-3, with no clear D. The CDR3 runs to 15 residues. CDR1 and CDR2 from the germline V gene are ENHRY and SYGVKD. V shed 2 bases and J shed 0 bases, with 9 bases lying between them. CDR3 bases: TGTGCCATCAGTGAGATACTCGGTAGCACAGATACGCAGTATTTT. Translated, it gives CAISEILGSTDTQYF.

This clone was seen a single time. The chain carries TRBV18 and TRBJ2-5, with 8 positions matching TRBD2. V shed 1 base and J 0 bases; nucleotides not matched to a gene: 7. The length of the CDR3 is 17 residues. Germline V lookup: CDR1 KGHSH, CDR2 LQKENI. CDR3 sequence (DNA): TGTGCCAGCTCACCACAGTCACTCGGGAGGGACCAAGAGACCCAGTACTTC. Amino acids: CASSPQSLGRDQETQYF.

Only one count was recorded for this clone. The chain couples TRBV30 to TRBJ1-4; D is undetermined. The V gene's germline CDR1 is GTSNPN and CDR2 SVGIG (reference sequence). This CDR3 spans 13 amino acids. Trimming took off 3 bases at V and 8 bases at J, with 13 bases between the two ends. CDR3 bases: TGTGCCTGGAGCCGGAGGGAGGGCGAAAAACTGTTTTTT. Its translation: CAWSRREGEKLFF.